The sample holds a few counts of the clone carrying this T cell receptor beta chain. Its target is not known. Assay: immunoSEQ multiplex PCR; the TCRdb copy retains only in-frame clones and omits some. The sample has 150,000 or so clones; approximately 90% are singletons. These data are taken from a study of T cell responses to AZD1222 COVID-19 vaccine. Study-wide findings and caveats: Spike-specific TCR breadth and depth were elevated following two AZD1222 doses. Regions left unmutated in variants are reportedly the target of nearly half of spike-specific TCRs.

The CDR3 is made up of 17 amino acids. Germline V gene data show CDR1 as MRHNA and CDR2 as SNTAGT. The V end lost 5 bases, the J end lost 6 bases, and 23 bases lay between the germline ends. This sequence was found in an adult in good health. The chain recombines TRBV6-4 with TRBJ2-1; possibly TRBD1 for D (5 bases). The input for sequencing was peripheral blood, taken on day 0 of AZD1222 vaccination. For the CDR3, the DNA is TGTGCCAGCAGTTCTACCTACGGGCGGACAACTCTCAATGAGCAGTTCTTC. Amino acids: CASSSTYGRTTLNEQFF.